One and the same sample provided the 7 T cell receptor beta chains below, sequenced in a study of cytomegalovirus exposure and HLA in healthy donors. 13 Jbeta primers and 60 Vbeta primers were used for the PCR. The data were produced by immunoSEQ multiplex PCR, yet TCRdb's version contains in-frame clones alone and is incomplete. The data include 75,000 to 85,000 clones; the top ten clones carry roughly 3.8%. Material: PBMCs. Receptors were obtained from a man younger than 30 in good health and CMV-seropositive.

Here the CDR3 DNA reads TGTGCCAGCAGTTTCGGCGGAATAGACACTGAAGCTTTCTTT. As protein: CASSFGGIDTEAFF. The V and J genes are TRBV28 and TRBJ1-1, with no clear D. CDR1 is MDHEN, CDR2 SYDVKM, per germline. Between the trimmed V and J ends, which lost 3 bases and 3 bases, there was a span of 11 bases. This CDR3 region has 14 residues. The whole variable domain, remainder taken from reference TRBV28 and TRBJ1-1, is DVKVTQSSRYLVKRTGEKVFLECVQDMDHENMFWYRQDPGLGLRLIYFSYDVKMKEKGDIPEGYSVSREKKERFSLILESASTNQTSMYLCASSFGGIDTEAFFGQGTRLTVV.

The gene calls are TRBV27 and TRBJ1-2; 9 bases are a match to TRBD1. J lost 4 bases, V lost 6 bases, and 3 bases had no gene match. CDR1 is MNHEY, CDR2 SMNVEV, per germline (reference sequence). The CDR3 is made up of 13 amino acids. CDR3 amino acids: CASRLTGGYGYTF. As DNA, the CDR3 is TGTGCCAGCAGGCTGACAGGGGGCTATGGCTACACCTTC.

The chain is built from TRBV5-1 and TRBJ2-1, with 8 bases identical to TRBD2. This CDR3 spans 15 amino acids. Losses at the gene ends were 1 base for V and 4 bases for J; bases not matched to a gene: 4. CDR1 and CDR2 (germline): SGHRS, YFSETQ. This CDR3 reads CASSLYGGGYNEQFF. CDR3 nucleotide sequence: TGCGCCAGCAGCTTGTACGGGGGGGGTTACAATGAGCAGTTCTTC.

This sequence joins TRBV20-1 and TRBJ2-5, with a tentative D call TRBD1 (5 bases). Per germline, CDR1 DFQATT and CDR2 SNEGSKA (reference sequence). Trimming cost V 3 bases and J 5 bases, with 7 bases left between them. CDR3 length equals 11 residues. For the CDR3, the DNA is TGCAGTGCTAGGGGGCCTGAGACCCAGTACTTC. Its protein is CSARGPETQYF.

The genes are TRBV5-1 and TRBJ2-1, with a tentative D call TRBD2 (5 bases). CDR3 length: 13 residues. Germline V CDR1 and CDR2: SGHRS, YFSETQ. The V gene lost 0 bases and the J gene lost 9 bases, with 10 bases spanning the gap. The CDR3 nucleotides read TGCGCCAGCAGCTTGGGTCCGGCGGGTGAGCAGTTCTTC. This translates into CASSLGPAGEQFF.

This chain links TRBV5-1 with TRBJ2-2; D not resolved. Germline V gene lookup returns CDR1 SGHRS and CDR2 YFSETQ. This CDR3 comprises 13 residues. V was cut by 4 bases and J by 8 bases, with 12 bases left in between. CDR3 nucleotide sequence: TGCGCCAGCAGCGCCCCTAATAGTGGGGAGCTGTTTTTT. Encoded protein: CASSAPNSGELFF.

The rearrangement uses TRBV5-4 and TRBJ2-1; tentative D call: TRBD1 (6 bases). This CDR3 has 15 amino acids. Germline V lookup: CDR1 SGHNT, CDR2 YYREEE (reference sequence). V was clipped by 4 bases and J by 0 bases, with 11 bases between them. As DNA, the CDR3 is TGTGCCAGCAGCATAGGACAGAGCTCCTACAATGAGCAGTTCTTC. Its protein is CASSIGQSSYNEQFF.